The clone carrying this TCR beta chain was picked up a small number of times. Its matching antigen is unknown. This sample stems from a study of cytomegalovirus exposure and HLA in healthy donors. Study-wide results and limits: Analysis was carried out at a later point, and it linked a missense DCLRE1C variant to TCR beta V- and J-gene trimming. Per published reports, the classifier diagnosed cytomegalovirus status with high specificity and sensitivity. Within a later analysis, the majority of CMV-associated TCR beta chains appeared HLA-restricted.

Trimming at V came to 3 bases and at J to 4 bases, leaving 4 bases not matched to a gene. CDR3 length: 14 residues. Germline CDR1 reads LGHNA; CDR2 reads YNFKEQ. 60 Vbeta and 13 Jbeta primers were used in PCR. Libraries were prepared by immunoSEQ multiplex PCR; TCRdb keeps only in-frame clonotypes and omits some of them. The repertoire consists of approximately 170,000 clones, with approximately 80% occurring once and the leading ten covering 2% to 3%. The specimen was PBMCs. The chain carries TRBV4-2 and TRBJ1-1, with 8 bases fitting TRBD1. The clonotype originates from a male donor in good health and CMV-seronegative. The CDR3 loop is CASSQQDRGTEAFF. CDR3 nucleotide sequence: TGTGCCAGCAGCCAGCAAGACAGGGGCACTGAAGCTTTCTTT.